This T cell receptor beta chain was recorded in a study of B cell selection in AIRE deficiency. Points from the study as a whole: With only TCRbeta sequenced, around 40% of shared healthy Treg sequences overlapped Tconv.

Details on this clone: Antigen: not known.

The assay was immunoSEQ multiplex PCR, and TCRdb's table has in-frame clones only and misses some. The table records over 20,000 clones, 97% of them present only once. Deletions cut 3 bases from V and 5 bases from J, with 11 bases between. There are 13 residues in the CDR3. Germline CDR1 SEHNR, CDR2 FQNEAQ (reference sequence). Sorting defined conventional CD4 T cells as CD4+CD127+. The origin of this receptor is a human donor with AIRE deficiency. Sequences were obtained from conventional CD4+ T cells sorted from PBMCs. The chain has TRBV7-9 and TRBJ2-7; D is perhaps TRBD1 (6 bases). The CDR3 sequence is CASSLTGDNEQYF. The CDR3 coding sequence is TGTGCCAGCAGCTTGACCGGGGACAACGAGCAGTACTTC.